The rows below give T cell receptor beta chains drawn from one sample of a study of blood T cell repertoires in COVID-19. The protocol was immunoSEQ multiplex PCR, while the TCRdb copy is restricted to in-frame clones and leaves out a portion. The sample shows tens of thousands of clones, roughly nine tenths of them seen only once. The material sequenced was peripheral blood. These receptors all come from a woman aged 80 or over with acute or convalescent COVID-19. Each CDR3 is given with its conserved first and last residue. A D gene is named only where the DNA matches it firmly. The size field is filled for only some rows; it gives once, few, many or a size class.

size,J,D,V,CDR3,DNA
.,TRBJ1-5,.,TRBV10-3,CAISESTRNQPQHF,TGTGCCATCAGTGAATCGACAAGGAATCAGCCCCAGCATTTT
.,TRBJ1-6,.,TRBV19,CASRSSDSRSSYNSPLHF,TGTGCCAGTAGGAGTTCCGACAGCCGTAGCTCCTATAATTCACCCCTCCACTTT
.,TRBJ2-7,TRBD1,TRBV5-1,CASRGSGQGYEQYF,TGCGCCAGCAGAGGGTCCGGACAGGGTTACGAGCAGTACTTC
once,TRBJ1-5,.,TRBV28,CASRGWGFSPQHF,TGTGCCAGCAGAGGGTGGGGCTTCAGCCCCCAGCATTTT
.,TRBJ1-4,TRBD1,TRBV5-1,CASSLDGTPGGANLFF,TGCGCCAGCAGCTTGGACGGGACACCAGGGGGTGCGAATCTGTTTTTT
.,TRBJ1-1,TRBD1,TRBV10-3,CAIRPDRDTEAFF,TGTGCCATCAGGCCGGACAGGGACACTGAAGCTTTCTTT
.,TRBJ1-3,.,TRBV11-2,CASRTAAGNTIYF,TGTGCCAGCAGAACCGCAGCGGGAAACACCATATATTTT
few,TRBJ2-7,.,TRBV7-2,CASSLTSYEQYF,TGTGCCAGCAGCTTGACTAGCTACGAGCAGTACTTC
.,TRBJ2-1,.,TRBV4-1,CASSQVGRGAYNEQFF,TGCGCCAGCAGCCAAGTTGGCAGGGGGGCCTACAATGAGCAGTTCTTC
.,TRBJ2-7,.,TRBV28,CASSSPLYEQYF,TGTGCCAGCAGTTCCCCCTTATACGAGCAGTACTTC
once,TRBJ2-6,.,TRBV6-4,CASGCYRSGANVLTF,TGTGCCAGCGGTTGTTATAGATCTGGGGCCAACGTCCTGACTTTC
.,TRBJ1-2,.,TRBV27,CASSFRGRDYTF,TGTGCCAGCAGTTTCCGAGGGCGGGACTACACCTTC
once,TRBJ2-7,.,TRBV5-1,CASSLDSPSSYEQYF,TGCGCCAGCAGCTTGGACAGTCCCTCCTCCTACGAGCAGTACTTC
once,TRBJ1-6,TRBD1,TRBV18,CASSPYQQGASLNSPLHF,TGTGCCAGCTCACCATACCAGCAGGGGGCTAGTCTAAATTCACCCCTCCACTTT
.,TRBJ1-5,.,TRBV3-1/TRBV3-2,CASSPTPGVYNQPQHF,TGTGCCAGCAGCCCCACCCCAGGGGTCTACAATCAGCCCCAGCATTTT
.,TRBJ2-3,.,TRBV7-9,CASSAQSTDTQYF,TGTGCCAGCAGCGCCCAGAGCACAGATACGCAGTATTTT
.,TRBJ2-7,.,TRBV7-2,CASSLVAPSYEQYF,TGTGCCAGCAGCCTAGTTGCGCCCTCCTACGAGCAGTACTTC
once,TRBJ1-1,.,TRBV19,CASRGRGTGQPENTEAFF,TGTGCCAGTAGGGGTAGGGGAACAGGGCAACCGGAGAACACTGAAGCTTTCTTT
.,TRBJ2-7,.,TRBV19,CASSIERGSYEQYF,TGTGCCAGTAGTATAGAGCGGGGATCCTACGAGCAGTACTTC
.,TRBJ2-3,TRBD2,TRBV18,CASSPSRLAGNADTQYF,TGTGCCAGCTCCCCTTCAAGACTAGCGGGAAATGCAGATACGCAGTATTTT
once,TRBJ1-5,.,TRBV7-8,CATAPRWYDDQPQHF,TGTGCCACCGCGCCTCGGTGGTACGATGATCAGCCCCAGCATTTT
.,TRBJ1-5,.,TRBV5-1,CASSPGGWIQPQHF,TGCGCCAGCAGCCCTGGGGGGTGGATTCAGCCCCAGCATTTT
once,TRBJ2-3,.,TRBV2,CASSSLITRGGTDTQYF,TGTGCCAGCAGTTCCCTCATTACCAGGGGCGGCACAGATACGCAGTATTTT
few,TRBJ2-5,.,TRBV21-1,CASSKAEGTSGGAWLAQYF,TGTGCCAGCAGCAAAGCTGAAGGGACTAGCGGGGGGGCGTGGTTGGCCCAGTACTTC
.,TRBJ1-2,TRBD1,TRBV18,CASSPDRTYGYTF,TGTGCCAGCTCCCCGGACAGGACTTATGGCTACACCTTC
.,TRBJ2-1,.,TRBV5-1,CASSLRTGSRSNEQFF,TGCGCCAGCAGCTTGAGGACGGGGTCAAGGAGCAATGAGCAGTTCTTC
.,TRBJ1-6,TRBD1,TRBV2,CASKGTGVNSYNSPLHF,TGTGCCAGCAAGGGGACAGGCGTCAACTCCTATAATTCACCCCTCCACTTT
.,TRBJ2-3,.,TRBV28,CASSLSRDTQYF,TGTGCCAGCAGTTTATCTCGAGATACGCAGTATTTT
.,TRBJ2-7,TRBD2,TRBV28,CASSPGGRGGREQYF,TGTGCCAGCTCTCCCGGAGGGCGGGGGGGCCGCGAGCAGTACTTC
.,TRBJ2-5,.,TRBV5-1,CASSFVGQETQYF,TGCGCCAGCAGCTTTGTCGGCCAAGAGACCCAGTACTTC
.,TRBJ2-7,TRBD2,TRBV7-9,CASSNGTSGRPHEQYF,TGTGCCAGCAGCAATGGGACTAGCGGGAGGCCCCACGAGCAGTACTTC
.,TRBJ1-2,TRBD1,TRBV3-1/TRBV3-2,CASSQIRTGDYGYTF,TGTGCCAGCAGCCAGATTCGGACAGGGGACTATGGCTACACCTTC
.,TRBJ1-6,.,TRBV9,CASSRQEGVPLHF,TGTGCCAGCTCCCGCCAAGAGGGGGTCCCCCTCCACTTT
.,TRBJ1-1,TRBD1,TRBV7-9,CASSSQGAGTEAFF,TGTGCCAGCAGCTCGCAGGGGGCTGGGACTGAAGCTTTCTTT
.,TRBJ2-7,.,TRBV5-8,CASSFQFGAYEQYF,TGTGCCAGCAGCTTCCAGTTCGGGGCCTACGAGCAGTACTTC
.,TRBJ1-3,.,TRBV9,CASSPMGANTIYF,TGTGCCAGCAGCCCCATGGGGGCAAACACCATATATTTT
.,TRBJ2-3,TRBD2,TRBV24-1,CATSDSTSGYTDTQYF,TGTGCCACCAGTGATTCTACTAGCGGATACACAGATACGCAGTATTTT
.,TRBJ2-5,.,TRBV11-2,CASSLSPNSGETQYF,TGTGCCAGCAGCTTGTCTCCGAATTCGGGGGAGACCCAGTACTTC
.,TRBJ1-1,.,TRBV18,CASSPHRDTEAFF,TGTGCCAGCTCCCCCCACAGGGACACTGAAGCTTTCTTT
.,TRBJ2-5,TRBD2,TRBV5-1,CASSLGSAGGIRQETQYF,TGCGCCAGCAGTCTGGGGAGCGCGGGGGGAATACGACAAGAGACCCAGTACTTC
.,TRBJ2-1,TRBD2,TRBV18,CASSPGGGAHEQFF,TGTGCCAGCTCACCGGGCGGGGGGGCGCATGAGCAGTTCTTC
.,TRBJ1-1,.,TRBV6-5,CASSPPGIAEAFF,TGTGCCAGCAGCCCACCAGGGATAGCTGAAGCTTTCTTT